The clone carrying this T cell receptor beta chain was seen at least ten times. Its target is not known. This sample stems from a study of CD8+CD57+ T cells in acquired aplastic anemia. Study at large: The study obtained an average of roughly 2.9 ug of DNA from sorted CD4+ and CD8+ cells. General study findings and limits: Patients shared 25 to 35 CD8+ CDR3 sequences with controls.

There are 14 residues in the CDR3. Trimming removed 8 bases at V and 2 bases at J, with 16 bases between. Patients selected for sequencing had displayed CD8+CD57+ cell expansion by flow cytometry. TCR beta VDJ and CDR3 profiling used genomic DNA as template. TCRdb analysed the reads with MiXCR anew, one entry per CDR3 protein. The sample has just over 150,000 distinct CDR3 sequences, 45% to 55% seen once. This sequence was found in a human donor with aplastic anemia. The chain carries TRBV12-3 or TRBV12-4 and TRBJ2-7; D tentatively reads TRBD1 or TRBD2 (5 bases each). Source material: sorted CD4+, CD8+, or CD8+CD57+ T cells (not recorded which) from PBMCs. For the CDR3, the DNA is TGTGCCAGCCCCATCGGGGCGGCGGCCTACGAGCAGTACTTC. Translated, it gives CASPIGAAAYEQYF.